Listed here are 3 T cell receptor beta chains from one sample, sequenced in a study of CD8 T cells in Susac syndrome. An amount of RNA that ranged from roughly 0.5 to 1 ug was reverse transcribed with random hexamers. TCRdb reprocessed the immunoSEQ multiplex PCR reads via MiXCR and lists one record per CDR3 protein. The repertoire holds 90,000 to 150,000 distinct CDR3 sequences, with around nine tenths as singletons. The specimen was CD4+ T cells from PBMCs. Every receptor here comes from a human donor in good health.

The J gene is TRBJ2-3, the V gene TRBV19; TRBD2 might be the D (6 bases). V lost 3 bases and J 7 bases, leaving 17 bases between the germline ends. This CDR3 has 15 residues. Germline loops: CDR1 LNHDA, CDR2 SQIVND (reference sequence). In nucleotides, the CDR3 is TGTGCCAGTAGTATGGAGGGAGCAGTTACTTATACGCAGTATTTT. This translates into CASSMEGAVTYTQYF.

This chain joins TRBV6-2 or TRBV6-3 and TRBJ2-1; 7 positions agree with TRBD2. V gave up 2 bases and J gave up 0 bases; unmatched junction bases: 13. The CDR3 totals 19 residues. Germline assignment: CDR1 MNHEY and CDR2 SVGEGT. CDR3 sequence (DNA): TGTGCCAGCAGTTACCGATCCATGCTAGCGGTAAGCTCCTACAATGAGCAGTTCTTC. Amino acid sequence: CASSYRSMLAVSSYNEQFF.

The genes are TRBV7-2 and TRBJ2-3; 11 nucleotides match TRBD2. The CDR3 has 19 residues. Germline V gives CDR1 SGHTA, CDR2 FQGNSA. J lost 3 bases, V lost 1 base, and 12 bases had no gene match. CDR3: CASSLGLAGGLSWTDTQYF. The CDR3 DNA follows: TGTGCCAGCAGCTTAGGGCTAGCGGGAGGTTTGTCGTGGACAGATACGCAGTATTTT.